The next 20 T cell receptor beta chains were all read from a single sample in a study of graft-versus-host responses after intestinal transplantation. Assay: immunoSEQ multiplex PCR; the TCRdb copy retains only in-frame clones and omits some. The sample has about 21,000 clones; about 43% are singletons. The culture paired around 200,000 irradiated violet-dye-labeled stimulators with around 200,000 CFSE-labeled responders. The specimen comprised alloreactive CD8+ T cells from a mixed lymphocyte reaction culture, sampled before intestinal transplant. Regarding subset: CFSE-low proliferating T cells sorted from approximately six-day pre-transplant mixed lymphocyte reaction (GvH or HvG direction). These receptors all come from a human patient who received an intestinal transplant.

This clone is medium-sized in the sample. CDR3 protein: CASRITGVHTGELFF. For the CDR3, the DNA is TGTGCCAGCAGGATCACAGGGGTGCACACCGGGGAGCTGTTTTTT. The V call is TRBV28, the J call TRBJ2-2; TRBD1 matches at 7 bases. V shed 6 bases and J 3 bases; nucleotides not matched to a gene: 7. Germline V lookup: CDR1 MDHEN, CDR2 SYDVKM. CDR3 size: 15 residues.

The chain recombines TRBV5-1 with TRBJ2-1; 14 nucleotides match TRBD2. The CDR3 extends over 13 amino acids. CDR1 is SGHRS, CDR2 YFSETQ, per germline. V was clipped by 7 bases and J by 6 bases; unmatched bases: 0. The chain's CDR3 is CASGLAGGNEQFF. The CDR3 DNA reads TGCGCCAGCGGACTAGCGGGAGGCAATGAGCAGTTCTTC. Drawing the rest from reference TRBV5-1 and TRBJ2-1, the complete variable domain is KAGVTQTPRYLIKTRGQQVTLSCSPISGHRSVSWYQQTPGQGLQFLFEYFSETQRNKGNFPGRFSGRQFSNSRSEMNVSTLELGDSALYLCASGLAGGNEQFFGPGTRLTVL.

This clone appeared a few times. J is TRBJ1-1 and V is TRBV7-9, with 12 nucleotides matching TRBD1. The junction had 8 bases not matched to a gene; V was cut back by 5 bases and J by 4 bases. Germline V gene lookup returns CDR1 SEHNR and CDR2 FQNEAQ (reference sequence). The CDR3 extends over 16 amino acids. CDR3 bases: TGTGCCAGCAGCCCGGTGGGGACAGGGGGCCGCACTGAAGCTTTCTTT. Protein: CASSPVGTGGRTEAFF.

CDR3 nucleotides: TGTGCCAGCAGCGACACTTTTGGGGGGGCCGGGAATGGCTACACCTTC. Its translation: CASSDTFGGAGNGYTF. The gene calls are TRBV7-8 and TRBJ1-2; TRBD1 is a possible D gene (6 bases). Per germline, CDR1 SGHVS and CDR2 FQNEAQ. V gave up 5 bases and J gave up 6 bases, with 22 bases separating them. CDR3 length: 16 residues.

The chain is built from TRBV7-6 and TRBJ2-7, with D possibly being TRBD2 (7 bases). The ends were cut back, 5 bases at V and 5 bases at J, with 22 bases in the middle. CDR3 size: 16 residues. Per the germline V gene, CDR1 is SGHVS and CDR2 is FNYEAQ. In DNA form, the CDR3 reads TGTGCCAGCAGCCTCACTACAGGGAGGGGGGGAGACGAGCAGTACTTC. Amino acid sequence: CASSLTTGRGGDEQYF.

The V gene is TRBV6-5, the J gene TRBJ2-1; a possible D gene is TRBD2 (5 bases). The CDR3 is 13 residues long. In germline, CDR1 is MNHEY, CDR2 SVGAGI. V lost 5 bases, J lost 8 bases, and 13 bases lay in between. The CDR3 spells CASSEHRGYEQFF. The DNA of the CDR3 is TGTGCCAGCAGTGAACATAGAGGGTATGAGCAGTTCTTC.

This clone has a handful of counts. This chain joins TRBV18 and TRBJ2-1; D ambiguous. The CDR3 loop spans 15 amino acids. Germline CDR1 reads KGHSH; CDR2 reads LQKENI. Trimming took 1 base from V and 4 from J, leaving 11 bases between them. The CDR3 spells CASSPLRPPYNEQFF. Written as DNA, the CDR3 is TGTGCCAGCTCACCACTGCGGCCACCGTACAATGAGCAGTTCTTC.

This chain connects TRBV28 to TRBJ2-7; D gene unclear. V was trimmed by 9 bases and J by 5 bases, leaving 14 bases between them. Looked up from germline, CDR1 is MDHEN and CDR2 is SYDVKM. This CDR3 is 12 amino acids long. The CDR3: CARRTRAHEQYF. Written as DNA, the CDR3 is TGTGCCAGGAGGACCCGGGCACACGAGCAGTACTTC.

The V call is TRBV5-1, the J call TRBJ2-1; D perhaps matches TRBD1 (6 bases). V lost 5 bases and J 6 bases, leaving 12 bases between the germline ends. The CDR3 runs to 13 residues. The germline V gene has CDR1 SGHRS and CDR2 YFSETQ. DNA for the CDR3: TGCGCCAGCAGGGAGCCACAGGGCAATGAGCAGTTCTTC. Translated: CASREPQGNEQFF.

This sequence joins TRBV29-1 and TRBJ1-1; D is ambiguous. Germline V gives CDR1 SQVTM, CDR2 ANQGSEA. Trimming cost V 4 bases and J 2 bases, with 11 bases left between them. This CDR3 is 13 amino acids long. CDR3 DNA sequence: TGCAGCGTTGCTTCCAACTTTAACACTGAAGCTTTCTTT. This encodes CSVASNFNTEAFF.

This clone has more than one count but fewer than ten. The chain employs TRBV11-2 and TRBJ2-4; the D gene is possibly TRBD1 (5 bases). This CDR3 comprises 13 residues. The ends were cut back, 7 bases at V and 3 bases at J, with 10 bases in the middle. Germline V gene lookup returns CDR1 SGHAT and CDR2 FQNNGV. The CDR3 is CASKGLNKNIQYF. CDR3 nucleotide sequence: TGTGCCAGCAAGGGGTTAAACAAAAACATTCAGTACTTC.

The CDR3 loop is CASRGRGFYTDTQYF. CDR3 in DNA: TGTGCCAGCAGGGGCCGAGGATTTTACACAGATACGCAGTATTTT. The chain recombines TRBV6-1 with TRBJ2-3; D unresolved. This CDR3 comprises 15 residues. Trimming took 6 bases from V and 2 from J, leaving 15 bases between them. Germline V gene data show CDR1 as MNHNS and CDR2 as SASEGT.

The rearrangement joins TRBV7-8 to TRBJ2-7; D is ambiguous. The germline CDR1 and CDR2 sequences are SGHVS and FQNEAQ. Trimming left V 1 base short and J 7 bases short, with 11 bases between. The CDR3 covers 13 residues. The CDR3 sequence is CASSLEGGREQYF. CDR3 nucleotides: TGTGCCAGCAGCTTAGAAGGCGGAAGGGAGCAGTACTTC.

Points on this clone: Relative to the germline gene, one junction end is altered; a read error may explain this. The chain carries TRBV7-7 and TRBJ2-5; TRBD2 matches at 11 bases. The CDR3 covers 16 residues. Germline values: CDR1 SSHAT, CDR2 FNYEAQ (reference sequence). The DNA for the CDR3 is TGTGCTAGCAGCCGAAATAGCGGGAGGGGGGTAGAGACCCAGTACTTC. Its protein is CASSRNSGRGVETQYF.

The V and J genes are TRBV5-4 and TRBJ1-1; D gene unclear. Germline lookup yields CDR1 SGHNT and CDR2 YYREEE (reference sequence). This CDR3 region has 16 residues. V gave up 4 bases and J gave up 5 bases, with 21 bases separating them. The CDR3 bases are TGTGCCAGCAGCCCCTACAAGAACGTCATCATGACTGAAGCTTTCTTT. It codes for CASSPYKNVIMTEAFF.

V usage is TRBV19 and J usage is TRBJ2-5; D unclear. Germline CDR1 reads LNHDA; CDR2 reads SQIVND (reference sequence). V was trimmed by 8 bases and J by 4 bases, leaving 11 bases between them. The CDR3 has 12 residues. As DNA, the CDR3 is TGTGCCAGTTCCCATAAACGAGAGACCCAGTACTTC. This translates into CASSHKRETQYF.

The genes are TRBV7-6 and TRBJ2-3, with 8 bases matching TRBD2. Germline trimming cut 3 bases from V and 1 base from J; bases unmatched to any gene: 6. The CDR3 has 16 amino acids. Germline V gives CDR1 SGHVS, CDR2 FNYEAQ. The CDR3, as DNA: TGTGCCAGCAGCTTTTCCGGGAGGGCCGGCACAGATACGCAGTATTTT. Translated, it gives CASSFSGRAGTDTQYF.

This clone turned up a few times. The chain uses TRBV5-1 and TRBJ2-7; 11 bases align to TRBD1. Unmatched junction bases numbered 7, after V lost 2 bases and J lost 3 bases. The CDR3 is made up of 16 amino acids. Germline CDR1 is SGHRS and CDR2 is YFSETQ. The CDR3 DNA is TGCGCCAGCAGCTTAAAACCCGGGACAGGGGGCTACGAGCAGTACTTC. Protein sequence: CASSLKPGTGGYEQYF.

This clone ranks as medium-sized. The rearrangement uses TRBV19 and TRBJ1-5; 11 bases align to TRBD1. The junction had 7 bases not matched to a gene; V was cut back by 8 bases and J by 7 bases. This CDR3 is built from 14 residues. CDR1 LNHDA and CDR2 SQIVND come from the germline V gene (reference sequence). The CDR3 protein is CASEDRGRGQPQHF. Written as DNA, the CDR3 is TGTGCCAGTGAGGACAGGGGGCGGGGGCAGCCCCAGCATTTT.

This chain uses TRBV29-1 with TRBJ2-3; D is perhaps TRBD1 (6 bases). Germline CDR1 is SQVTM and CDR2 is ANQGSEA. The V end was cut by 6 bases, the J end by 3 bases, with 10 bases between. There are 12 residues in the CDR3. This CDR3 reads CSVRGSTDTQYF. The DNA for the CDR3 is TGCAGCGTCAGGGGTTCGACAGATACGCAGTATTTT.